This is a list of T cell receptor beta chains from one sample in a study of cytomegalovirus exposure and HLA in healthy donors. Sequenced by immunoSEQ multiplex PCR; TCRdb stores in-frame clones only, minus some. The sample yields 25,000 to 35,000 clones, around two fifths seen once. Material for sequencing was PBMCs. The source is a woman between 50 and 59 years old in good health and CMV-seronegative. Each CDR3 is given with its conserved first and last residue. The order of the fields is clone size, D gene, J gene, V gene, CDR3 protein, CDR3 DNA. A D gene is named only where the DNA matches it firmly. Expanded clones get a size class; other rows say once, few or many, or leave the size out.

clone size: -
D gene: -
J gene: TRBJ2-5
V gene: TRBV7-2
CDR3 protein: CASSLNAGAGETQYF
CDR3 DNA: TGTGCCAGCAGCTTAAACGCGGGGGCAGGGGAGACCCAGTACTTC

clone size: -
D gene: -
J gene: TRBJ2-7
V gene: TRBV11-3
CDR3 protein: CASSGSSYEQYF
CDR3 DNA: TGTGCCAGCAGCGGGAGCTCCTACGAGCAGTACTTC

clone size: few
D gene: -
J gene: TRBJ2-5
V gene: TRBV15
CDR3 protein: CATMGRNQETQYF
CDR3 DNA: TGTGCCACCATGGGCAGGAATCAAGAGACCCAGTACTTC

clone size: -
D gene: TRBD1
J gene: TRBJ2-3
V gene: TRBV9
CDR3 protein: CASSDSRDRLTDTQYF
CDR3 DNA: TGTGCCAGCAGCGACTCTAGGGACAGATTGACAGATACGCAGTATTTT

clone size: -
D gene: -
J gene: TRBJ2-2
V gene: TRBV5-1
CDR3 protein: CASSSRGSPNTGELFF
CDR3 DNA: TGCGCCAGCAGCTCGAGGGGGTCCCCGAACACCGGGGAGCTGTTTTTT

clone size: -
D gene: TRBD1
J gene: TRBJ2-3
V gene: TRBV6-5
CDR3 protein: CASRFGQGADTQYF
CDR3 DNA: TGTGCCAGCAGATTCGGACAGGGGGCTGATACGCAGTATTTT

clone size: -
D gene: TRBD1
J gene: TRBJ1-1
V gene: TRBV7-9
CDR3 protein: CASNLQGALNTEAFF
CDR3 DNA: TGTGCCAGCAACCTCCAGGGGGCCCTGAACACTGAAGCTTTCTTT

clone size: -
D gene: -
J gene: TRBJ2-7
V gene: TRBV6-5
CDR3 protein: CASSYSVGSEQYF
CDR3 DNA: TGTGCCAGCAGTTACTCGGTCGGTTCTGAGCAGTACTTC

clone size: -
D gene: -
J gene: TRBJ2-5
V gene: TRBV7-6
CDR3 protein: CASSRQVRETQYF
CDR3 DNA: TGTGCCAGCAGCCGACAGGTTCGAGAGACCCAGTACTTC

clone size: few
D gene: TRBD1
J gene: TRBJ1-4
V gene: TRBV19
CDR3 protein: CASSAKGQVNEKLFF
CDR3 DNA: TGTGCCAGTAGTGCGAAGGGACAGGTTAATGAAAAACTGTTTTTT

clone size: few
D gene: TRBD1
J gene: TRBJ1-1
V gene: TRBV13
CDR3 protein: CASQGARNTEAFF
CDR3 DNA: TGTGCCAGCCAGGGGGCGCGGAACACTGAAGCTTTCTTT

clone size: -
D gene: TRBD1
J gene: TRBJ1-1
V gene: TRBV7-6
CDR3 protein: CASSQGGSNTEAFF
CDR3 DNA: TGTGCCAGCAGCCAAGGGGGCTCGAACACTGAAGCTTTCTTT

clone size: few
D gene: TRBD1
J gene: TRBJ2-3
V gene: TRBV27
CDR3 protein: CASSSNRQGASTDTQYF
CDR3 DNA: TGTGCCAGCAGTTCCAACAGACAGGGGGCGAGCACAGATACGCAGTATTTT

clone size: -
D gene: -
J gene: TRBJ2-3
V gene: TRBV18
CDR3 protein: CASSPRIREDTQYF
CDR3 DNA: TGTGCCAGCTCACCTAGGATCCGGGAGGATACGCAGTATTTT

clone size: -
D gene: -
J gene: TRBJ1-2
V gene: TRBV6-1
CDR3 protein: CASRTTGYTF
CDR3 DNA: TGTGCCAGCAGGACTACTGGCTACACCTTC

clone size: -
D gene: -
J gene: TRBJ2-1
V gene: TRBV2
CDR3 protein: CASSEVRGSSYNEQFF
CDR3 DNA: TGTGCCAGCAGTGAGGTCCGCGGAAGCTCCTACAATGAGCAGTTCTTC

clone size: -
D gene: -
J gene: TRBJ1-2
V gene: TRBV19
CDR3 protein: CASSTPRGGDYGYTF
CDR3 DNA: TGTGCCAGTAGTACCCCCCGGGGGGGGGACTATGGCTACACCTTC

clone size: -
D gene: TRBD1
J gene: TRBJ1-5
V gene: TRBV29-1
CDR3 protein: CSVRQGLNQPQHF
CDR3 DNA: TGCAGCGTTCGACAGGGCTTAAATCAGCCCCAGCATTTT

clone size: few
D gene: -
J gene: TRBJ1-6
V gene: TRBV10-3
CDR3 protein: CAIRDDSYNSPLHF
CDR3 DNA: TGTGCCATCAGAGACGACAGCTATAATTCACCCCTCCACTTT

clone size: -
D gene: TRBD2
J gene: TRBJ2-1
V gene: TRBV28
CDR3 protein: CASSRSGRGDNEQFF
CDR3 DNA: TGTGCCAGCAGTCGGAGCGGGAGGGGGGACAATGAGCAGTTCTTC

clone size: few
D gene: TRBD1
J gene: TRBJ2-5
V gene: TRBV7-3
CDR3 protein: CASRPTGVEETQYF
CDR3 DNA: TGTGCCAGCAGACCCACAGGGGTGGAGGAGACCCAGTACTTC

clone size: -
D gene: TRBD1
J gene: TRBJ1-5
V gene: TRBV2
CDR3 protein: CASRGQGIQPQHF
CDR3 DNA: TGTGCCAGCAGGGGACAGGGGATTCAGCCCCAGCATTTT

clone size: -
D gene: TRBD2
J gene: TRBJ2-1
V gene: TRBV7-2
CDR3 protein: CASSLGGLAGNNEQFF
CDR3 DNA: TGTGCCAGCAGCTTAGGGGGGCTAGCGGGGAACAATGAGCAGTTCTTC

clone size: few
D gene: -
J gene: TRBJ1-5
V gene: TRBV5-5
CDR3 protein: CASSIQGGDQPQHF
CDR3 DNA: TGTGCCAGCAGCATACAGGGAGGGGATCAGCCCCAGCATTTT

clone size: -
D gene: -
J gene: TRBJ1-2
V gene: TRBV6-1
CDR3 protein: CASSEVGRTVYGYTF
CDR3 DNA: TGTGCCAGCAGTGAAGTAGGAAGGACAGTCTATGGCTACACCTTC

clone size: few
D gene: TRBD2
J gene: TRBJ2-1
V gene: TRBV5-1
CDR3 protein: CASSLAGGGNNEQFF
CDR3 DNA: TGCGCCAGCAGCTTGGCCGGCGGGGGGAACAATGAGCAGTTCTTC

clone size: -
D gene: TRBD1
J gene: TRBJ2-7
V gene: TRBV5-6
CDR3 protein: CASSLVWTGGASGEQYF
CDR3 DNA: TGTGCCAGCAGCTTGGTTTGGACAGGGGGGGCATCGGGGGAGCAGTACTTC

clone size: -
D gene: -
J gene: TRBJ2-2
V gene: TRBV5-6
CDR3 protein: CASSLGLTGELFF
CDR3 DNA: TGTGCCAGCAGCTTGGGACTAACCGGGGAGCTGTTTTTT

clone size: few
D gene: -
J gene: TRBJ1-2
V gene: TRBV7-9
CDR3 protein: CASSFGRGHTF
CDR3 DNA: TGTGCCAGCAGCTTTGGCCGCGGTCACACCTTC

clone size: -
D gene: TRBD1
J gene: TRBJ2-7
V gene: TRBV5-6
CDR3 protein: CASSLPGQGKDEQYF
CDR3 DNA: TGTGCCAGCAGCTTACCGGGACAGGGAAAGGACGAGCAGTACTTC

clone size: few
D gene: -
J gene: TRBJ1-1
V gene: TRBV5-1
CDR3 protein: CASSLGEGTEAFF
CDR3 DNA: TGCGCCAGCAGCCTCGGGGAAGGCACTGAAGCTTTCTTT

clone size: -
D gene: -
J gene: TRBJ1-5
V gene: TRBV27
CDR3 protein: CASSSGVGQPQHF
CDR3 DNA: TGTGCCAGCAGTTCAGGGGTTGGTCAGCCCCAGCATTTT

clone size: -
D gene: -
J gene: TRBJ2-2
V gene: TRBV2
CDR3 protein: CASSLRGTGELFF
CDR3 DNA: TGTGCCAGCAGTCTAAGGGGCACCGGGGAGCTGTTTTTT

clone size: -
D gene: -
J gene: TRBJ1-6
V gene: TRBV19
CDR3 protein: CASKEQGNSPLHF
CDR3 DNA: TGTGCCAGTAAAGAGCAGGGGAATTCACCCCTTCACTTT

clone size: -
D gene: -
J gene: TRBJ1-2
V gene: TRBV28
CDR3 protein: CASSFPGRVLRGASYGYTF
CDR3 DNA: TGTGCCAGCAGTTTCCCCGGACGGGTTTTAAGGGGCGCCAGCTATGGCTACACCTTC

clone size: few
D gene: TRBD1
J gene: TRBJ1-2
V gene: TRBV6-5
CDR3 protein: CASSYSITGDGYTF
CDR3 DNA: TGTGCCAGCAGTTACTCGATTACAGGGGATGGCTACACCTTC

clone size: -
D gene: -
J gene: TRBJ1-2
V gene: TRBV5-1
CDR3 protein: CASSFGTDYGYTF
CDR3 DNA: TGCGCCAGCAGCTTTGGAACAGACTATGGCTACACCTTC

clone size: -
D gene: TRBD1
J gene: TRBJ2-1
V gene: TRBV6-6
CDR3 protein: CASSYSPGQGSLVQFF
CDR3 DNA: TGTGCCAGCAGTTACTCTCCGGGACAGGGGTCCCTCGTACAATTCTTC

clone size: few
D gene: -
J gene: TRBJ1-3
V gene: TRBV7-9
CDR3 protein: CASSPTIGGNTIYF
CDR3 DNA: TGTGCCAGCAGCCCCACAATCGGGGGAAACACCATATATTTT

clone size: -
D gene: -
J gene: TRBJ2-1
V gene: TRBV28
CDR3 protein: CASSLYSGDNEQFF
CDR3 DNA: TGTGCCAGCAGTTTATATTCGGGAGACAATGAGCAGTTCTTC

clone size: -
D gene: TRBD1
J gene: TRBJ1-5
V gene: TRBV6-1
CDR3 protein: CASRATGVQPQHF
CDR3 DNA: TGTGCCAGCAGAGCGACAGGGGTGCAGCCCCAGCATTTT

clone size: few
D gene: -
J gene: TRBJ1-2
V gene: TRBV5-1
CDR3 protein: CASSLDSLYGYTF
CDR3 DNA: TGCGCCAGCAGTCTAGACAGCCTCTATGGCTACACCTTC

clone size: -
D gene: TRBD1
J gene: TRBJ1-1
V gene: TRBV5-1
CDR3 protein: CASSGRQGLNTEAFF
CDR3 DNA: TGCGCCAGCAGCGGCCGACAGGGTCTGAACACTGAAGCTTTCTTT

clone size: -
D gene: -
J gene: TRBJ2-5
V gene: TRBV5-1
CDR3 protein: CASSFGSQETQYF
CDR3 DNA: TGCGCCAGCAGCTTCGGGAGTCAAGAGACCCAGTACTTC

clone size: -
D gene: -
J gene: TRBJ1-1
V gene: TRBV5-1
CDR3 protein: CASSFGDNRADTEAFF
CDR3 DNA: TGCGCCAGCAGCTTCGGGGACAATCGAGCGGACACTGAAGCTTTCTTT

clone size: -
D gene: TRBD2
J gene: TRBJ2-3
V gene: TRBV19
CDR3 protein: CASSMRRRWTSGGTDTQYF
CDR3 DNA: TGTGCCAGTAGTATGAGAAGGAGGTGGACTAGCGGTGGCACAGATACGCAGTATTTT

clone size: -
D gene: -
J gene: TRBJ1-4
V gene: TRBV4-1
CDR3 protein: CASSQDSGRRVNEKLFF
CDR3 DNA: TGCGCCAGCAGCCAAGATTCAGGGAGGAGGGTTAATGAAAAACTGTTTTTT

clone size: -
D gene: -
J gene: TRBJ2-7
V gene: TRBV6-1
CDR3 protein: CASRERTYEQYF
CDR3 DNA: TGTGCCAGCAGGGAGCGGACCTACGAGCAGTACTTC

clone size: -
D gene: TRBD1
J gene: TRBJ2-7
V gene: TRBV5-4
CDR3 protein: CASSLDRGEQYF
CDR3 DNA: TGTGCCAGCAGCTTGGACAGGGGCGAGCAGTACTTC

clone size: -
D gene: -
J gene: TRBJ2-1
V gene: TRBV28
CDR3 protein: CASSLVDERFF
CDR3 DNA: TGTGCCAGCAGTTTGGTCGATGAGCGGTTCTTC

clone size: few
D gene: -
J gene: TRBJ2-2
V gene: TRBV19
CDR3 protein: CASNPWGGPGELFF
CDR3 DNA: TGTGCCAGTAACCCATGGGGGGGCCCCGGGGAGCTGTTTTTT